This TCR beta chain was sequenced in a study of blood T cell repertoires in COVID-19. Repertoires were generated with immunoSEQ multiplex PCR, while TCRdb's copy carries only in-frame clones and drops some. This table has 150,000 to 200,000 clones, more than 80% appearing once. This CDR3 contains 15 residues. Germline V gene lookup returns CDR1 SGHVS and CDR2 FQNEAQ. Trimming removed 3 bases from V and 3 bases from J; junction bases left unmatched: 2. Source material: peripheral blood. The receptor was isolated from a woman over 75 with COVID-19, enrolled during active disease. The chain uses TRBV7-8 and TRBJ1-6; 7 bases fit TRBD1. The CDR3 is CASSLNRGYNSPLHF. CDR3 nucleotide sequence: TGTGCCAGCAGCTTGAACAGGGGCTATAATTCACCCCTCCACTTT.